This TCR beta chain was obtained from a study of cytomegalovirus exposure and HLA in healthy donors. About the study: HLA-typed donors were the source of approximately 85 million unique TCRs held in an early data release. Study results and caveats: As a later analysis revealed, most CMV-associated TCR beta chains appeared HLA-restricted. Reportedly, diagnosis of cytomegalovirus status by the classifier showed high specificity and sensitivity. In an earlier analysis, about 87% or about 30%: the productive usage of most TCR beta V segments.

Concerning this clone: Its target is unknown.

PCR amplification relied on 60 Vbeta primers (plus 13 Jbeta primers). This table comes from immunoSEQ multiplex PCR, and its TCRdb copy is limited to in-frame clones, with some not included. Of around 180,000 clones detected, roughly 87% appear once; the ten largest clones hold 0.5% to 0.55%. The CDR3 has 12 residues. The V segment lost 5 bases and the J segment 10 bases; nucleotides outside the gene matches: 5. Germline V gene sequence: CDR1 MNHEY, CDR2 SVGAGI. The chain uses TRBV6-5 and TRBJ2-3; TRBD1 matches at 8 bases. The receptor comes from a woman in her forties or fifties in good health and CMV-seronegative. Material: PBMCs. The CDR3 DNA sequence: TGTGCCAGCAGTCACGGACAGGGAGCGCAGTATTTT. Encoded protein: CASSHGQGAQYF.